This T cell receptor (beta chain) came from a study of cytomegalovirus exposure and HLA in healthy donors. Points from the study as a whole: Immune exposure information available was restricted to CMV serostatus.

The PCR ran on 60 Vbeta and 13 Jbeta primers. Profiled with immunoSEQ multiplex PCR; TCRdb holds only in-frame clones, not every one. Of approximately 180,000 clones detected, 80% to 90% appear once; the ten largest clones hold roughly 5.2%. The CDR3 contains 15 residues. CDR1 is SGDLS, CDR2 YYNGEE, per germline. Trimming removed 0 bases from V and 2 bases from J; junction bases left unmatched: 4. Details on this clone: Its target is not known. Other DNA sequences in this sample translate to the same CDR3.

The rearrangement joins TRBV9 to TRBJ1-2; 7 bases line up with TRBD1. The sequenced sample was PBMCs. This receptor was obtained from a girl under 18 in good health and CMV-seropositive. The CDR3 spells CASSVGQGANYGYTF. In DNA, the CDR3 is TGTGCCAGCAGCGTAGGACAGGGAGCAAACTATGGCTACACCTTC.